This passage covers 15 T cell receptor beta chains from one sample sequenced in a study of OX40 agonist ivuxolimab in advanced cancers. Some clones are missing from TCRdb's copy, which holds only in-frame ones; the method was immunoSEQ multiplex PCR. The sample lists tens of thousands of clones, just under 85% occurring once. Sequences were derived from CD4+ or CD8+ T cells sorted from blood, sampled in a trial of the OX40 agonist ivuxolimab. These receptors originate from an adult with an advanced solid tumor such as melanoma, head and neck, liver or kidney cancer.

The gene calls are TRBV7-9 and TRBJ2-5; 7 positions match TRBD1. The CDR3 is 14 residues long. Germline CDR1 and CDR2: SEHNR and FQNEAQ (reference sequence). V trimming: 1 base; J trimming: 5 bases; junction bases outside the gene matches: 4. CDR3 residues: CASSLDTGEETQYF. DNA for the CDR3: TGTGCCAGCAGCTTAGACACAGGGGAGGAGACCCAGTACTTC. The entire variable domain, with the rest obtained from reference TRBV7-9 and TRBJ2-5, is as follows: DTGVSQNPRHKITKRGQNVTFRCDPISEHNRLYWYRQTLGQGPEFLTYFQNEAQLEKSRLLSDRFSAERPKGSFSTLEIQRTEQGDSAMYLCASSLDTGEETQYFGPGTRLLVL.

J is TRBJ1-5 and V is TRBV5-1; D remains ambiguous. V was cut by 0 bases and J by 4 bases, with 5 bases left in between. This CDR3 has 13 residues. Germline-derived CDR1 and CDR2 are SGHRS and YFSETQ. Here the CDR3 DNA reads TGCGCCAGCAGCTTGGATGGGAATCAGCCCCAGCATTTT. It codes for CASSLDGNQPQHF.

This clone was observed once. V usage is TRBV7-3 and J usage is TRBJ2-2; D is perhaps TRBD1 (6 bases). Trimming stripped 2 bases from V and 1 base from J, with 11 bases between. This CDR3 has 16 residues. Germline V gene data show CDR1 as SGHTA and CDR2 as FQGTGA. This chain's CDR3 is CASSLQGRGNTGELFF. The CDR3 DNA is TGTGCCAGCAGCTTACAGGGGAGAGGGAACACCGGGGAGCTGTTTTTT.

V is TRBV7-9 and J is TRBJ2-1, with 10 bases fitting TRBD1. The germline V gene has CDR1 SEHNR and CDR2 FQNEAQ (reference sequence). Trimming removed 5 bases from V and 5 bases from J; junction bases left unmatched: 6. This CDR3 has 15 amino acids. The CDR3 DNA reads as TGTGCCAGCAGCCCCCGGGACAGGGGAGACAATGAGCAGTTCTTC. This gives the protein CASSPRDRGDNEQFF.

This clone turned up a few times. This chain links TRBV21-1 with TRBJ1-5. TRBV21-1 is a pseudogene. CDR3 length equals 16 residues. The CDR3, as DNA: TGTGCCAGCAGCAAAGAAAGGGCCCACCGCAATCAGCCCCAGCATTTT. Protein: CASSKERAHRNQPQHF.

The gene calls are TRBV27 and TRBJ2-7; D may correspond to TRBD1 or TRBD2 (5 bases each). Germline V lookup: CDR1 MNHEY, CDR2 SMNVEV (reference sequence). The CDR3 has 12 amino acids. Deletions cut 1 base from V and 5 bases from J, with 6 bases between. CDR3 nucleotides: TGTGCCAGCAGTTTATTGGGGGACGAGCAGTACTTC. Translated: CASSLLGDEQYF.

The chain carries TRBV6-5 and TRBJ2-2; D is ambiguous. Trimming left V 2 bases short and J 2 bases short, with 6 bases between. The CDR3 contains 14 residues. Looked up from germline, CDR1 is MNHEY and CDR2 is SVGAGI. In nucleotides, the CDR3 is TGTGCCAGCAGTTACCTGGACAACACCGGGGAGCTGTTTTTT. Translating gives CASSYLDNTGELFF.

This rearrangement joins TRBV19 to TRBJ2-5, with D unclear. V was clipped by 4 bases and J by 8 bases, with 11 bases between them. This CDR3 spans 12 amino acids. Germline CDR1 and CDR2: LNHDA and SQIVND (reference sequence). The CDR3 coding sequence is TGTGCCAGTAGTAGTCCTACGTATACCCAGTACTTC. This sequence encodes CASSSPTYTQYF.

This chain connects TRBV7-2 to TRBJ1-2; the match to TRBD1 covers 7 bases. CDR1 SGHTA and CDR2 FQGNSA come from the germline V gene. This CDR3 region has 17 residues. The trim removed 4 bases at V and 4 bases at J, leaving 15 bases unmatched. CDR3 residues: CASSSRSGQQNPYGYTF. Written as DNA, the CDR3 is TGTGCCAGCAGCTCAAGGTCGGGACAGCAGAACCCCTATGGCTACACCTTC. Looking up the rest from reference TRBV7-2 and TRBJ1-2 gives the full variable domain: GAGVSQSPSNKVTEKGKDVELRCDPISGHTALYWYRQSLGQGLEFLIYFQGNSAPDKSGLPSDRFSAERTGGSVSTLTIQRTQQEDSAVYLCASSSRSGQQNPYGYTFGSGTRLTVV.

This CDR3 is CASSQTGNYGYTF. In DNA form, the CDR3 reads TGTGCCAGCAGTCAGACAGGGAACTATGGCTACACCTTC. The chain carries TRBV7-2 and TRBJ1-2; TRBD1 aligns across 7 bases. This CDR3 region has 13 residues. Germline trimming cut 6 bases from V and 2 bases from J; bases unmatched to any gene: 3. Per germline, CDR1 SGHTA and CDR2 FQGNSA. Full variable domain (rest looked up from reference TRBV7-2 and TRBJ1-2): GAGVSQSPSNKVTEKGKDVELRCDPISGHTALYWYRQSLGQGLEFLIYFQGNSAPDKSGLPSDRFSAERTGGSVSTLTIQRTQQEDSAVYLCASSQTGNYGYTFGSGTRLTVV.

This clone was seen many times. The rearrangement links TRBV2 to TRBJ1-1; D not resolved. The ends were cut back, 6 bases at V and 7 bases at J, with 9 bases in the middle. The germline V gene has CDR1 SNHLY and CDR2 FYNNEI. This CDR3 is 11 amino acids long. CDR3: CASSYSGEAFF. The DNA for the CDR3 is TGTGCCAGCAGCTATTCGGGTGAAGCTTTCTTT.

The chain has TRBV29-1 and TRBJ2-1, with D possibly being TRBD2 (6 bases). The CDR3 length is 12 residues. The germline gives CDR1 SQVTM, CDR2 ANQGSEA. The V end lost 8 bases, the J end lost 3 bases, and 11 bases lay between the germline ends. The CDR3 region is CSSRDDYNEQFF. The CDR3 nucleotides are TGCAGCTCGCGGGACGACTACAATGAGCAGTTCTTC.

The V and J genes are TRBV7-9 and TRBJ2-2, with D possibly matching TRBD2 (6 bases). This CDR3 spans 14 amino acids. V lost 5 bases and J 4 bases, leaving 11 bases between the germline ends. CDR1 and CDR2 from the germline V gene are SEHNR and FQNEAQ (reference sequence). The CDR3 spells CASSRVRGTGELFF. DNA for the CDR3: TGTGCCAGCAGCCGCGTGCGGGGCACCGGGGAGCTGTTTTTT.

The chain links TRBV4-3 to TRBJ2-1; 11 bases match TRBD1. The V segment lost 1 base and the J segment 3 bases; nucleotides outside the gene matches: 5. There are 17 residues in the CDR3. Germline loops: CDR1 LGHNA, CDR2 YSLEER. In DNA form, the CDR3 reads TGCGCCAGCAGCCAAGCCCCCGGGACAGGGGGCTACAATGAGCAGTTCTTC. Translated: CASSQAPGTGGYNEQFF.

The J gene is TRBJ2-4, the V gene TRBV5-6; D is perhaps TRBD1 (5 bases). CDR3 length: 15 residues. CDR1 is SGHDT, CDR2 YYEEEE, per germline. Trimming pared 1 base from V and 6 bases from J, leaving 14 bases between. CDR3 residues: CASSLRAGYGNIQYF. Here the CDR3 DNA reads TGTGCCAGCAGCTTGCGGGCAGGGTATGGAAACATTCAGTACTTC.